The entry below describes one TCR beta chain. V was cut by 5 bases and J by 3 bases, with 8 bases left in between. CDR1 and CDR2 from the germline V gene are MNHEY and SVGAGI. The CDR3 extends over 13 amino acids. The source of the sample is a study of CD8+ T cells in alopecia areata. Isolated RNA was reverse transcribed into cDNA used as the sequencing template. Using immunoSEQ multiplex PCR, the repertoire was profiled, and TCRdb retains in-frame clones only, with some absent. The sample contains 95,000 to 150,000 clones, around 45% of which appear only once. The sample consisted of NKG2D-low CD8+ T cells sorted from blood. The V call is TRBV6-5, the J call TRBJ2-1; possibly TRBD2 for D (6 bases). The receptor was isolated from a human donor with alopecia areata. The CDR3 DNA follows: TGTGCCAGCAGTGCCGGGGGCTACAATGAGCAGTTCTTC. Protein sequence: CASSAGGYNEQFF.